Described below is a single T cell receptor (beta chain) sequence and its context. Its antigen specificity is not known. Per-nucleotide qualities are absent, and no much larger clonotype sits a single base away. The sample comes from a study of blood T cell repertoires in COVID-19 (dated by TCRdb to about 2020). Study-wide context: The collaborator samples originated in the United States, Italy and Spain and spanned the acute and convalescent phases of COVID-19. The prospective study material was composed of cDNA or gDNA derived from T cells, B-cell-depleted T cells, or PBMCs. The dataset comprised deeply sampled blood TCRbeta repertoires from subjects exposed to, actively infected with, or recovered from COVID-19. The repertoires were made available in a free public database intended to serve as a resource for research on the immune response to SARS-CoV-2. The samples were drawn from two sources: the first 160 participants of the ongoing ImmuneRACE study, and 1,000 to 1,500 subjects contributed by 6 global collaborators. The sample metadata nearly always contained a de-identified subject ID, COVID-19 status, age in years and sex. HLA class I and class II types, where available, came from metadata supplied by the sample provider rather than from assay-based typing. Results and caveats for the whole study, not just this receptor: The quantity of clinical and demographic metadata differed by source and by participant and was supplied without curation.

CDR1 SGHNT and CDR2 YYREEE were looked up in the germline V gene (reference sequence). Here V drops 0 bases and J drops 2 bases, and the junction holds 4 bases not matched to any gene. Reading from cysteine to phenylalanine, the CDR3 counts 15 amino acids. Only CDR3 DNA is held: 45 bases, read in frame from base 1. The collaborating institutions used their own protocols to collect whole blood in K2EDTA tubes. For TCRbeta analysis, collaborators shipped samples as frozen whole blood, isolated PBMCs, or DNA extracted from either of those sample types. TCRbeta CDR3 regions were amplified from genomic DNA using the immunoSEQ Assay, a bias-controlled multiplex PCR. The paper's data handling went like this. Nucleated cell counts per sample were estimated from amplification of reference gene primers within the assay. To quantify the absolute abundance of each unique TCRbeta CDR3 rearrangement, sequence reads were collapsed and filtered. Productive Simpson clonality was computed per sample as the square root of Simpson's diversity index over productive rearrangements. The table was pulled from immuneACCESS by TCRdb, which kept in-frame rearrangements only. Such tables lose some clones; where checked, under half of the loss comes from unresolved V genes, and the rest has no known cause. The V and J calls and clone size are taken from that table; D and trimming were inferred from the DNA. In all, the sample holds roughly 250,000 clones, and approximately 80% of those were seen once. About 4% of the sample belongs to the ten largest clones.

The clonotype originates from a woman in her 40s with active or convalescent COVID-19. In this chain, TRBV5-4 is recombined with TRBJ2-7, and TRBD2 matches 8 of the central bases. Sequencing was carried out using peripheral blood. The CDR3 sequence is CASSLESSGPYEQYF. The DNA is as follows: TGTGCCAGCAGCTTGGAGTCTAGCGGGCCCTACGAGCAGTACTTC.